The rows below give T cell receptor beta chains drawn from one sample of a study of cytomegalovirus exposure and HLA in healthy donors. This table comes from immunoSEQ multiplex PCR, and its TCRdb copy is limited to in-frame clones, with some not included. The table lists about 140,000 clones, roughly 83% of them singletons. Sequencing was carried out using PBMCs. The receptor set was obtained from a man in his forties in good health and CMV-seropositive. The CDR3 runs from the conserved cysteine through the conserved F or W. The D gene is left open where the match is weak. Size is omitted from some rows. Given values are once, few, many or a class for expanded clones.

v_gene	abundance	j_gene	d_gene	len	CDR3nt	CDR3aa
TRBV7-9	.	TRBJ2-7	TRBD1	16	TGTGCCAGCAGCTTATCGGGCAGGGGGCCTCACTACGAGCAGTACTTC	CASSLSGRGPHYEQYF
TRBV7-9	.	TRBJ1-1	TRBD1	17	TGTGCCAGCAGCACCTCCCGGGGGTACAGGGGGCAGACTGAAGCTTTCTTT	CASSTSRGYRGQTEAFF
TRBV29-1	.	TRBJ1-1	.	12	TGCAGCGCCATAGGACAATCCACTGAAGCTTTCTTT	CSAIGQSTEAFF
TRBV7-8	.	TRBJ2-7	.	14	TGTGCCAGCAGCTCTACAGGGAACTTCTACGAGCAGTACTTC	CASSSTGNFYEQYF
TRBV4-1	once	TRBJ2-1	.	17	TGCGCCAGCAGCTCCAGTGCCTTCAGGGGGGCCTACAATGAGCAGTTCTTC	CASSSSAFRGAYNEQFF
TRBV27	.	TRBJ1-1	.	15	TGTGCCAGCAGTTTAAAGTGGCTGTTTGGCACTGAAGCTTTCTTT	CASSLKWLFGTEAFF
TRBV6-1	.	TRBJ1-2	.	13	TGTGCCAGCAGTGAAGCCCCGGGAAGGGGCTACACCTTC	CASSEAPGRGYTF
TRBV19	.	TRBJ1-4	.	15	TGTGCCAGTAGTATCGGAACAGGGACTAATGAAAAACTGTTTTTT	CASSIGTGTNEKLFF
TRBV19	.	TRBJ1-2	.	14	TGTGCCAGTAGTCGGCAGGGGACTAACTATGGCTACACCTTC	CASSRQGTNYGYTF
TRBV6-5	.	TRBJ2-7	TRBD2	15	TGTGCCAGCAGCCCCCCTCTAGCGGGGTCAAACGAGCAGTACTTC	CASSPPLAGSNEQYF